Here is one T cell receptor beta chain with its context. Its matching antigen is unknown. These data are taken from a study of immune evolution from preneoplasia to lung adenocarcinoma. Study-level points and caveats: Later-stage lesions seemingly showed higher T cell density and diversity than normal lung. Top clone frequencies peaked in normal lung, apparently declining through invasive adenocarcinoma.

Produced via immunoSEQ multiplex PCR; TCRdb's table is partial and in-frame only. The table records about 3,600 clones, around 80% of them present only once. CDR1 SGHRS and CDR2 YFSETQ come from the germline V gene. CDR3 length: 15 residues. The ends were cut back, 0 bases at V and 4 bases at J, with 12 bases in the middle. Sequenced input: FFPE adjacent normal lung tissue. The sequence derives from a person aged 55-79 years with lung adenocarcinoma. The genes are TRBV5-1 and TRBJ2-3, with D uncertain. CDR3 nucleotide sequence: TGCGCCAGCAGCTTGGGGGGAAATCCCCCAGATACGCAGTATTTT. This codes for CASSLGGNPPDTQYF.